Listed below are T cell receptor beta chains from one sample, sequenced in a study of OX40 agonist ivuxolimab in advanced cancers. The protocol was immunoSEQ multiplex PCR, while the TCRdb copy is restricted to in-frame clones and leaves out a portion. The sample yields 15,000 to 20,000 clones, around 67% seen once. Source: CD4+ or CD8+ T cells sorted from blood, taken in a trial of the OX40 agonist ivuxolimab. The receptors were gathered from an adult with an advanced solid tumor such as melanoma, head and neck, liver or kidney cancer. The CDR3 runs from the conserved cysteine through the conserved F or W. Each record gives: V gene, J gene, D gene, clone size, CDR3 DNA, CDR3 protein. D genes are given only for firm matches. Where a row states a size, it is once, few, many or the class of an expanded clone; other rows omit it.

V gene: TRBV6-5; J gene: TRBJ2-5; D gene: NA; clone size: once; CDR3 DNA: TGTGCCAGCAGTTATAACTACCAAGAGACCCAGTACTTC; CDR3 protein: CASSYNYQETQYF
V gene: TRBV11-2; J gene: TRBJ2-2; D gene: NA; clone size: NA; CDR3 DNA: TGTGCCAGCAGCCCCTCTAGAGAATGGGGGGCCGGGGAGCTGTTTTTT; CDR3 protein: CASSPSREWGAGELFF
V gene: TRBV2; J gene: TRBJ1-1; D gene: NA; clone size: few; CDR3 DNA: TGTGCCAGCAGTTATTTAGAAGCTTTCTTT; CDR3 protein: CASSYLEAFF
V gene: TRBV5-6; J gene: TRBJ2-1; D gene: TRBD1; clone size: NA; CDR3 DNA: TGTGCCAGCAGCTTAATCTTCGGGACAGGGGGCTCCTACAATGAGCAGTTCTTC; CDR3 protein: CASSLIFGTGGSYNEQFF
V gene: TRBV6-1; J gene: TRBJ2-1; D gene: TRBD2; clone size: few; CDR3 DNA: TGTGCCAGCAACAGCGGGAGGGCCAATGAGCAGTTCTTC; CDR3 protein: CASNSGRANEQFF
V gene: TRBV5-6; J gene: TRBJ2-2; D gene: NA; clone size: few; CDR3 DNA: TGTGCCAGCAGCTTGCTGCCTGCGAACACCGGGGAGCTGTTTTTT; CDR3 protein: CASSLLPANTGELFF
V gene: TRBV23-1; J gene: TRBJ1-1; D gene: NA; clone size: once; CDR3 DNA: TGCGCCAGCAGTCGCGCAGGGACCAACAAGGGCCAAGTGAACACTGAAGCTTTCTTT; CDR3 protein: CASSRAGTNKGQVNTEAFF
V gene: TRBV7-5; J gene: TRBJ2-3; D gene: NA; clone size: once; CDR3 DNA: TGTGCCAGAAGCTTACCACCGACTAGCGGGGGGGCAGTGAGCACAGATACGCAGTATTTT; CDR3 protein: CARSLPPTSGGAVSTDTQYF
V gene: TRBV19; J gene: TRBJ1-2; D gene: NA; clone size: NA; CDR3 DNA: TGTGCCAGTACCTCTTATGAGGGAGGGAATGGCTACACCTTC; CDR3 protein: CASTSYEGGNGYTF
V gene: TRBV11-1; J gene: TRBJ2-1; D gene: TRBD1; clone size: NA; CDR3 DNA: TGTGCCAGCAGCTTAATCTTCGGGACAGGGGGCTCCTACAATGAGCAGTTCTTC; CDR3 protein: CASSLIFGTGGSYNEQFF
V gene: TRBV18; J gene: TRBJ2-7; D gene: TRBD1; clone size: NA; CDR3 DNA: TGTGCCAGCTCACCCCTGGACAGGGGATACGAGCAGTACTTC; CDR3 protein: CASSPLDRGYEQYF
V gene: TRBV15; J gene: TRBJ2-7; D gene: NA; clone size: NA; CDR3 DNA: TGTGCCACCAGTCTCGGGGAGACCTACGAGCAGTACTTC; CDR3 protein: CATSLGETYEQYF
V gene: TRBV5-6; J gene: TRBJ1-5; D gene: NA; clone size: few; CDR3 DNA: TGTGCCAGCAGCTTAGGTGACGATCAGCCCCAGCATTTT; CDR3 protein: CASSLGDDQPQHF
V gene: TRBV5-1; J gene: TRBJ2-7; D gene: NA; clone size: NA; CDR3 DNA: TGCGCCAGCAGCTTCGGCGACTACGAGCAGTACTTC; CDR3 protein: CASSFGDYEQYF
V gene: TRBV5-6; J gene: TRBJ2-4; D gene: NA; clone size: NA; CDR3 DNA: TGTGCCAGCAGCCAAATCGGGCAGAGAAACATTCAGTACTTC; CDR3 protein: CASSQIGQRNIQYF
V gene: TRBV11-3; J gene: TRBJ1-4; D gene: TRBD1; clone size: NA; CDR3 DNA: TGTGCCAGCAGCTTAGTTATGGGACAGGGACTTGCAACTAATGAAAAACTGTTTTTT; CDR3 protein: CASSLVMGQGLATNEKLFF
V gene: TRBV4-3; J gene: TRBJ1-4; D gene: NA; clone size: medium-sized; CDR3 DNA: TGCGCCAGCAGCCGCGCCCGGGGCCCTAATGAAAAACTGTTTTTT; CDR3 protein: CASSRARGPNEKLFF
V gene: TRBV9; J gene: TRBJ1-2; D gene: NA; clone size: NA; CDR3 DNA: TGTGCCAGCAGCTTAGAAGGCAGTAACTATGGCTACACCTTC; CDR3 protein: CASSLEGSNYGYTF
V gene: TRBV7-2; J gene: TRBJ2-1; D gene: NA; clone size: NA; CDR3 DNA: TGTGCCAGCAGCTTTTGGGGACGGGGGGCCTTCTACAATGAGCAGTTCTTC; CDR3 protein: CASSFWGRGAFYNEQFF
V gene: TRBV27; J gene: TRBJ1-1; D gene: NA; clone size: NA; CDR3 DNA: TGTGCCAGCAGTTTATCGTTTGGACAAAAAACTGAAGCTTTCTTT; CDR3 protein: CASSLSFGQKTEAFF
V gene: TRBV5-4; J gene: TRBJ2-7; D gene: NA; clone size: NA; CDR3 DNA: TGTGCCAGCAGCGCGAACGACTACGAGCAGTACTTC; CDR3 protein: CASSANDYEQYF
V gene: TRBV11-2; J gene: TRBJ2-7; D gene: TRBD1; clone size: NA; CDR3 DNA: TGTGCCAGCAGCTTACAGGACAGGGGGCCGTACGAGCAGTACTTC; CDR3 protein: CASSLQDRGPYEQYF
V gene: TRBV27; J gene: TRBJ2-7; D gene: TRBD1; clone size: NA; CDR3 DNA: TGTGCCAGCAGTTTCGGGACAGGGGGCTTTAACGAGCAGTACTTC; CDR3 protein: CASSFGTGGFNEQYF
V gene: TRBV4-2; J gene: TRBJ2-1; D gene: NA; clone size: NA; CDR3 DNA: TGTGCCAGCAGCCAAGACCAGACAAAGTACAATGAGCAGTTCTTC; CDR3 protein: CASSQDQTKYNEQFF
V gene: TRBV4-1; J gene: TRBJ2-7; D gene: NA; clone size: once; CDR3 DNA: TGCGCCAGCAGCCAAGATCCGTTGACCCATTACGAGCAGTACTTC; CDR3 protein: CASSQDPLTHYEQYF
V gene: TRBV6-4; J gene: TRBJ1-2; D gene: NA; clone size: few; CDR3 DNA: TGTGCCAGCAGTGACCTCCAGGGTAACTATGGCTACACCTTC; CDR3 protein: CASSDLQGNYGYTF
V gene: TRBV27; J gene: TRBJ2-4; D gene: NA; clone size: NA; CDR3 DNA: TGTGCCAGCAGTTTATCGCGGGCGGGCAAAAACATTCAGTACTTC; CDR3 protein: CASSLSRAGKNIQYF
V gene: TRBV6-5; J gene: TRBJ2-7; D gene: NA; clone size: NA; CDR3 DNA: TGTGCCAGCAGTTACATACAGGGCCACGAGCAGTACTTC; CDR3 protein: CASSYIQGHEQYF
V gene: TRBV28; J gene: TRBJ1-6; D gene: TRBD1; clone size: once; CDR3 DNA: TGTGCCAGCAGTAACAGGGGGCTGAATTCACCCCTCCACTTT; CDR3 protein: CASSNRGLNSPLHF
V gene: TRBV15; J gene: TRBJ2-7; D gene: TRBD2; clone size: once; CDR3 DNA: TGTGCCACCAGCAGAGAAAGAGGGACTAGCGAGCACTTC; CDR3 protein: CATSRERGTSEHF
V gene: TRBV27; J gene: TRBJ2-7; D gene: NA; clone size: NA; CDR3 DNA: TGTGCCAGCAGGAGCTCCTACGAGCAGTACTTC; CDR3 protein: CASRSSYEQYF
V gene: TRBV9; J gene: TRBJ2-7; D gene: TRBD1; clone size: NA; CDR3 DNA: TGTGCCAGCAGCGTAGATGGACAGGGGGACGAGCAGTACTTC; CDR3 protein: CASSVDGQGDEQYF
V gene: TRBV28; J gene: TRBJ2-5; D gene: NA; clone size: NA; CDR3 DNA: TGTGCCAGCAGTTACGAGGTAGTGGAGACCCAGTACTTC; CDR3 protein: CASSYEVVETQYF
V gene: TRBV29-1; J gene: TRBJ1-2; D gene: NA; clone size: NA; CDR3 DNA: TGCAGCTCGAGACAGGAGAAGAACTATGGCTACACCTTC; CDR3 protein: CSSRQEKNYGYTF
V gene: TRBV5-1; J gene: TRBJ1-1; D gene: NA; clone size: NA; CDR3 DNA: TGCGCCAGCAGCTTCCAGGGATGGACTGAAGCTTTCTTT; CDR3 protein: CASSFQGWTEAFF
V gene: TRBV10-3; J gene: TRBJ1-6; D gene: NA; clone size: few; CDR3 DNA: TGTGCCATCAGTGAGGACCGCGTCGGGGGTTCCTATAATTCACCCCTCCACTTT; CDR3 protein: CAISEDRVGGSYNSPLHF
V gene: TRBV9; J gene: TRBJ1-1; D gene: NA; clone size: NA; CDR3 DNA: TGTGCCAGCAGCGTAGTATCCTCAGCTCCTGAAGCTTTCTTT; CDR3 protein: CASSVVSSAPEAFF
V gene: TRBV19; J gene: TRBJ1-2; D gene: TRBD1; clone size: NA; CDR3 DNA: TGTGCCAGTAGTAAGATGGCCTCGACAGGGGTAGATGGCTACACCTTC; CDR3 protein: CASSKMASTGVDGYTF
V gene: TRBV7-9; J gene: TRBJ2-3; D gene: TRBD1; clone size: NA; CDR3 DNA: TGTGCCAGCAGACACGACAGGGGTGATACGCAGTATTTT; CDR3 protein: CASRHDRGDTQYF
V gene: TRBV7-9; J gene: TRBJ1-2; D gene: NA; clone size: NA; CDR3 DNA: TGTGCCAGCAGCGCACAGAGTAAACTTTATGGCTACACCTTC; CDR3 protein: CASSAQSKLYGYTF
V gene: TRBV9; J gene: TRBJ1-1; D gene: NA; clone size: NA; CDR3 DNA: TGTGCCAGCAGCGTAGGCCCGGGCAACACTGAAGCTTTCTTT; CDR3 protein: CASSVGPGNTEAFF
V gene: TRBV13; J gene: TRBJ2-5; D gene: NA; clone size: NA; CDR3 DNA: TGTGCCAGCAGCTTAGTTTCCGGGCAGACCCAGTACTTC; CDR3 protein: CASSLVSGQTQYF
V gene: TRBV29-1; J gene: TRBJ2-7; D gene: NA; clone size: NA; CDR3 DNA: TGCAGCGTTGAAGCCGAAGGGGCCTACGAGCAGTACTTC; CDR3 protein: CSVEAEGAYEQYF
V gene: TRBV6-5; J gene: TRBJ2-2; D gene: NA; clone size: NA; CDR3 DNA: TGTGCCAGCAGCCCTGCGGGCCCTAACACCGGGGAGCTGTTTTTT; CDR3 protein: CASSPAGPNTGELFF
V gene: TRBV27; J gene: TRBJ1-4; D gene: NA; clone size: NA; CDR3 DNA: TGTGCCAGCAGTTTCGTTTCCGGGGGGAATGAAAAACTGTTTTTT; CDR3 protein: CASSFVSGGNEKLFF
V gene: TRBV11-1; J gene: TRBJ2-5; D gene: NA; clone size: NA; CDR3 DNA: TGTGCCAGCAGCTTAGGTTCGGGGACCCAGTACTTC; CDR3 protein: CASSLGSGTQYF
V gene: TRBV28; J gene: TRBJ1-1; D gene: NA; clone size: once; CDR3 DNA: TGTGCCAGCAGTTTTTACCAGAACACTGAAGCTTTCTTT; CDR3 protein: CASSFYQNTEAFF
V gene: TRBV7-8; J gene: TRBJ2-7; D gene: TRBD2; clone size: NA; CDR3 DNA: TGTGCCAGCAGCCCCGTCTGGGGAGGGGATAGCTCCTACGAGCAGTACTTC; CDR3 protein: CASSPVWGGDSSYEQYF
V gene: TRBV7-3; J gene: TRBJ2-1; D gene: NA; clone size: NA; CDR3 DNA: TGTGCCAGCAGCTCCGTACCGAGCTCCTACAATGAGCAGTTCTTC; CDR3 protein: CASSSVPSSYNEQFF
V gene: TRBV4-1; J gene: TRBJ2-1; D gene: TRBD2; clone size: NA; CDR3 DNA: TGCGCCAGCAGCCGAGTAGCGGGGACCTACAATGAGCAGTTCTTC; CDR3 protein: CASSRVAGTYNEQFF
V gene: TRBV5-1; J gene: TRBJ2-7; D gene: NA; clone size: NA; CDR3 DNA: TGCGCCAGCAGCTTTACCTACTTCTACGAGCAGTACTTC; CDR3 protein: CASSFTYFYEQYF
V gene: TRBV2; J gene: TRBJ1-1; D gene: NA; clone size: few; CDR3 DNA: TGTGCCAGCAGTGACTCGGCCAGGGCCCACACTGAAGCTTTCTTT; CDR3 protein: CASSDSARAHTEAFF
V gene: TRBV7-8; J gene: TRBJ1-2; D gene: NA; clone size: NA; CDR3 DNA: TGTGCCAGCAGCTACCCGGACCCCTATGGCTACACCTTC; CDR3 protein: CASSYPDPYGYTF